This TCR beta chain was identified in a study of blood T cell repertoires in COVID-19. Study context: The United States, Italy and Spain provided the acute and convalescent COVID-19 samples.

The V gene's germline CDR1 is SGHRS and CDR2 YFSETQ. The length of the CDR3 is 14 residues. V dropped 4 bases and J dropped 5; count of bases not matched to a gene: 3. As processed by the authors: Estimation of nucleated cell counts was performed using reference gene primer amplification. TCRdb's table, derived via immunoSEQ multiplex PCR, lists solely in-frame clones and lacks some. For V, J and clone size, that table is used; D and trimming come from the DNA. This table holds some 110,000 clones, about 74% found once. This chain joins TRBV5-1 and TRBJ1-4, with 9 bases matching TRBD1. What was sequenced was peripheral blood. The TCR was taken from an older man with COVID-19, enrolled during active disease. The CDR3 sequence: CASSPGTGNEKLFF. The CDR3 DNA follows: TGCGCCAGCAGCCCCGGGACAGGGAATGAAAAACTGTTTTTT. Supplemented by reference TRBV5-1 and TRBJ1-4, the full variable domain reads KAGVTQTPRYLIKTRGQQVTLSCSPISGHRSVSWYQQTPGQGLQFLFEYFSETQRNKGNFPGRFSGRQFSNSRSEMNVSTLELGDSALYLCASSPGTGNEKLFFGSGTQLSVL.